This T cell receptor (beta chain) was recorded in a study of tumor and adjacent non-tumor tissue in lung cancer. The overall study: The cohort had roughly 12 adenocarcinoma, a couple of squamous cell and 1 small cell patients. The patients, 10 men and 4 or 5 women, were about 30 to 76 with stage I to III disease.

General study results and limits: In normal lung, the top 100 clones were significantly more dominant than in tumor.

In germline, CDR1 is SQVTM, CDR2 ANQGSEA. This CDR3 is built from 14 residues. In regard to this clonotype: What it recognizes is unknown. A read error is likely, as this CDR3 ends without the conserved phenylalanine or tryptophan.

The template was RNA from unsorted bulk tissue. Three rounds of nested PCR, following a modified ARM-PCR protocol, produced the TCRbeta library. TCRdb redid the calling of the multiplex PCR reads with MiXCR, one entry per CDR3 protein. Altogether about 68,000 distinct CDR3 sequences are present, 55% to 70% being singletons, with the ten largest covering 20%. Source material: lung tumor tissue. This receptor was identified in a man aged 50-60 years with non-small cell lung cancer. The rearrangement links TRBV29-1 to TRBJ1-2, with TRBD1 as a possible D gene (5 bases). This CDR3 is CNVGGTAASYGYTL. The CDR3 DNA reads as TGCAACGTTGGGGGGACGGCCGCTAGCTATGGCTACACCCTC.